A single sample is the source of the 30 T cell receptor beta chains below, sequenced in a study of T cell repertoires in cytomegalovirus infection. No antigen has been identified for these receptors. TCRdb processed the reads anew with MiXCR; each CDR3 protein has one entry. The sample holds roughly 150,000 distinct CDR3 sequences, over 25% seen once. The source material was CD8+ T cells from cultured PBMCs, sampled from culture after CMV antigen stimulation. The receptors here all came from a human donor in good health (CMV status not recorded). Some clones in this sample may be carry-over from other donors' samples.

This clonotype came up many times. The chain couples TRBV19 to TRBJ2-1; D is undetermined. The CDR3 spans 13 residues. CDR1 and CDR2 from the germline V gene are LNHDA and SQIVND (reference sequence). V lost 6 bases, J lost 0 bases, and 6 bases lay in between. The CDR3 DNA reads TGTGCCAGTAGCGATAACTCCTACAATGAGCAGTTCTTC. As protein: CASSDNSYNEQFF. Filled out from reference TRBV19 and TRBJ2-1, the complete variable domain reads DGGITQSPKYLFRKEGQNVTLSCEQNLNHDAMYWYRQDPGQGLRLIYYSQIVNDFQKGDIAEGYSVSREKKESFPLTVTSAQKNPTAFYLCASSDNSYNEQFFGPGTRLTVL.

This clonotype was detected only once. The rearrangement uses TRBV30 and TRBJ1-1, with TRBD1 matching 8 bases. The CDR3 is 12 residues long. V lost 0 bases and J lost 8; bases outside the gene matches: 2. CDR1 is GTSNPN, CDR2 SVGIG, per germline (reference sequence). The chain's CDR3 is CAWSVSGGEAFF. In DNA form, the CDR3 reads TGTGCCTGGAGTGTCTCAGGGGGCGAAGCTTTCTTT. The whole variable domain, remainder taken from reference TRBV30 and TRBJ1-1, is SQTIHQWPATLVQPVGSPLSLECTVEGTSNPNLYWYRQAAGRGLQLLFYSVGIGQISSEVPQNLSASRPQDRQFILSSKKLLLSDSGFYLCAWSVSGGEAFFGQGTRLTVV.

A note on this clonotype: One end of the junction fails to match germline, which may point to a read error. The chain combines TRBV9 with TRBJ2-2, with a tentative D call TRBD2 (6 bases). The CDR3 contains 13 residues. CDR1 and CDR2 (germline): SGDLS, YYNGEE. The CDR3 loop reads CVSSGQNTGELFF. CDR3 nucleotide sequence: TGTGTCAGCAGCGGGCAGAACACCGGGGAGCTGTTTTTT.

The DNA of the CDR3 is TGTGCCATCACCGGCGGGGGGGAAGGATTTTACACAGATACGCAGTATTTT. Translating it yields CAITGGGEGFYTDTQYF. The chain recombines TRBV10-3 with TRBJ2-3, with 9 nucleotides matching TRBD2. Germline V gene lookup returns CDR1 ENHRY and CDR2 SYGVKD. The CDR3 contains 17 residues. V was pared by 7 bases and J by 2 bases, with 13 bases of the junction left unmatched.

V gene TRBV7-9 combines with J gene TRBJ1-2, with D unresolved. CDR1 is SEHNR and CDR2 is FQNEAQ in the germline V gene (reference sequence). The CDR3 contains 14 residues. V lost 5 bases and J 0 bases, leaving 10 bases between the germline ends. CDR3 amino acids: CASSLPQSNYGYTF. For the CDR3, the DNA is TGTGCCAGCAGCCTCCCGCAGTCTAACTATGGCTACACCTTC.

This chain joins TRBV29-1 and TRBJ2-7; D is ambiguous. The CDR3 has 13 amino acids. Trimming shortened V by 2 bases and J by 1 base, and 9 bases separated the two germline ends. CDR1 and CDR2 (germline): SQVTM, ANQGSEA. The CDR3 loop reads CSVEFGLSYEQYF. The CDR3 region has the DNA TGCAGCGTTGAATTTGGGCTTTCCTACGAGCAGTACTTC.

This chain links TRBV7-9 with TRBJ2-5, with 7 bases that match TRBD1. With V trimmed by 11 bases and J by 4 bases, 10 bases remained unmatched. The CDR3 is 13 amino acids. The germline V gene encodes CDR1 SEHNR and CDR2 FQNEAQ (reference sequence). The CDR3 protein is CAGKTGMRETQYF. The CDR3, as DNA: TGTGCCGGAAAGACAGGGATGCGAGAGACCCAGTACTTC.

CDR3 DNA sequence: TGTGCCAGCAGCTCGATCCTGGACAATGAGCAGTTCTTC. Protein sequence: CASSSILDNEQFF. The J gene is TRBJ2-1, the V gene TRBV7-2, with no clear D. Trimming shortened V by 4 bases and J by 5 bases, and 9 bases separated the two germline ends. Per germline, CDR1 SGHTA and CDR2 FQGNSA. The CDR3 is 13 amino acids.

This clonotype was detected ten times or more. The V call is TRBV12-3 or TRBV12-4, the J call TRBJ2-7; D tentatively fits TRBD1 or TRBD2 (5 bases each). With 0 bases removed from V and 3 bases from J, the gap between germline ends came to 9 bases. This CDR3 has 14 residues. The CDR3 spells CASSLAGANYEQYF. The CDR3 coding sequence is TGTGCCAGCAGTTTAGCCGGGGCCAACTACGAGCAGTACTTC.

The chain joins TRBV19 to TRBJ1-1; tentative D call: TRBD1 (5 bases). This CDR3 spans 14 amino acids. With 6 bases removed from V and 2 bases from J, the gap between germline ends came to 13 bases. In germline, CDR1 is LNHDA, CDR2 SQIVND (reference sequence). CDR3: CASRPAGGNTEAFF. CDR3 nucleotides: TGTGCCAGTAGACCCGCTGGGGGAAACACTGAAGCTTTCTTT.

The chain joins TRBV14 to TRBJ2-3, with D unclear. Germline CDR1 reads SGHDN; CDR2 reads FVKESK. The length of the CDR3 is 14 residues. V lost 2 bases, J lost 4 bases, and 10 bases lay in between. CDR3 residues: CASSQLEYPDTQYF. In DNA, the CDR3 is TGTGCCAGCAGCCAATTGGAGTACCCAGATACGCAGTATTTT. Looking up the rest from reference TRBV14 and TRBJ2-3 gives the full variable domain: EAGVTQFPSHSVIEKGQTVTLRCDPISGHDNLYWYRRVMGKEIKFLLHFVKESKQDESGMPNNRFLAERTGGTYSTLKVQPAELEDSGVYFCASSQLEYPDTQYFGPGTRLTVL.

The J gene is TRBJ1-1, the V gene TRBV13; D is possibly TRBD1 (5 bases). Trimming stripped 3 bases from V and 0 bases from J, with 8 bases between. This CDR3 region has 14 residues. Germline V gene data show CDR1 as PRHDT and CDR2 as FYEKMQ (reference sequence). This chain's CDR3 is CASSFGGMNTEAFF. The CDR3 nucleotides are TGTGCCAGCAGCTTCGGGGGGATGAACACTGAAGCTTTCTTT.

The V and J genes are TRBV19 and TRBJ2-1, with D unclear. Germline V gene sequence: CDR1 LNHDA, CDR2 SQIVND (reference sequence). V was clipped by 6 bases and J by 4 bases, with 10 bases between them. The CDR3 is 13 residues long. CDR3 nucleotides: TGTGCCAGTAGCCGGGCGCCTTACAATGAGCAGTTCTTC. Translation gives CASSRAPYNEQFF.

There are many counts of this clonotype. The chain joins TRBV28 to TRBJ2-5; D is unclear. Germline V lookup: CDR1 MDHEN, CDR2 SYDVKM. CDR3 length: 13 amino acids. Trimming took off 3 bases at V and 5 bases at J, with 10 bases between the two ends. The chain's CDR3 is CASSLLRRETQYF. CDR3 DNA sequence: TGTGCCAGCAGTTTGCTTCGGCGGGAGACCCAGTACTTC.

This clonotype was observed a handful of times. The V call is TRBV7-9, the J call TRBJ2-3, with D possibly matching TRBD1 (5 bases). The germline V gene has CDR1 SEHNR and CDR2 FQNEAQ (reference sequence). The CDR3 loop spans 12 amino acids. Between the trimmed V and J ends, which lost 5 bases and 6 bases, there was a span of 9 bases. The CDR3 loop reads CASSKQADTQYF. In DNA form, the CDR3 reads TGTGCCAGCAGCAAACAGGCCGATACGCAGTATTTT. Based on the CDR3 plus reference TRBV7-9 and TRBJ2-3, the full variable domain is DTGVSQNPRHKITKRGQNVTFRCDPISEHNRLYWYRQTLGQGPEFLTYFQNEAQLEKSRLLSDRFSAERPKGSFSTLEIQRTEQGDSAMYLCASSKQADTQYFGPGTRLTVL.

The J gene is TRBJ2-3, the V gene TRBV5-4, with D possibly matching TRBD2 (5 bases). This CDR3 contains 15 residues. Germline V lookup: CDR1 SGHNT, CDR2 YYREEE (reference sequence). V was cut by 2 bases and J by 4 bases, with 14 bases left in between. DNA for the CDR3: TGTGCCAGCAGCTTTCTGGCGGGCGCGGCAGATACGCAGTATTTT. Protein product: CASSFLAGAADTQYF.

This clonotype was recorded many times. The J gene is TRBJ2-3, the V gene TRBV7-8, with 7 bases fitting TRBD2. V was clipped by 5 bases and J by 2 bases; unmatched bases: 13. Germline CDR1 and CDR2: SGHVS and FQNEAQ. The CDR3 is 17 amino acids. In DNA, the CDR3 is TGTGCCAGCAGCCCACTCGGGGAGGGGTCACTCACAGATACGCAGTATTTT. Amino acid sequence: CASSPLGEGSLTDTQYF.

This clonotype turned up a few times. The genes are TRBV4-1 and TRBJ2-3; D gene unclear. The germline V and J ends were trimmed by 1 base and 1 base, with 12 bases remaining between them. Germline values: CDR1 MGHRA, CDR2 YSYEKL. This CDR3 contains 16 residues. CDR3 residues: CASSQVYPQRTDTQYF. In nucleotides, the CDR3 is TGCGCCAGCAGCCAAGTGTACCCGCAGCGCACAGATACGCAGTATTTT.

This chain connects TRBV12-3 or TRBV12-4 to TRBJ2-6, with D perhaps assigned TRBD1 or TRBD2 (5 bases each). This CDR3 has 18 residues. V was pared by 3 bases and J by 0 bases, with 15 bases between. CDR3 sequence: CASSFGWGSSSGANVLTF. CDR3 nucleotides: TGTGCCAGCAGTTTTGGTTGGGGGTCAAGCTCTGGGGCCAACGTCCTGACTTTC.

This clonotype has a single count. The rearrangement uses TRBV7-8 and TRBJ1-5; D unclear. Per the germline V gene, CDR1 is SGHVS and CDR2 is FQNEAQ. The germline V and J ends were trimmed by 4 bases and 7 bases, with 11 bases remaining between them. The CDR3 runs 13 residues. The CDR3 loop is CASSSPPGQPQHF. The CDR3 region has the DNA TGTGCCAGCAGCTCGCCCCCGGGGCAGCCCCAGCATTTT.

This clonotype turned up a few times. V usage is TRBV12-3 or TRBV12-4 and J usage is TRBJ1-5; the D gene is possibly TRBD1 (6 bases). V was pared by 7 bases and J by 4 bases, with 14 bases between. This CDR3 contains 14 residues. CDR3 residues: CASTATGSNQPQHF. CDR3 bases: TGTGCCAGCACCGCGACAGGTTCAAATCAGCCCCAGCATTTT.

V usage is TRBV19 and J usage is TRBJ1-5, with D possibly TRBD1 on 6 matching bases. Trimming took 5 bases from V and 0 from J, leaving 11 bases between them. Germline values: CDR1 LNHDA, CDR2 SQIVND (reference sequence). This CDR3 is 15 amino acids long. The CDR3 nucleotides read TGTGCCAGTAGTCAGTGGGGGGCTAGCAATCAGCCCCAGCATTTT. Its protein is CASSQWGASNQPQHF.

In its sample, this clonotype was seen many times. The chain has TRBV7-6 and TRBJ2-7; possible D gene TRBD1, 7 bases. Germline CDR1 reads SGHVS; CDR2 reads FNYEAQ. This CDR3 is built from 16 residues. V was shortened by 5 bases and J by 2 bases, with 19 bases between the two germline ends. The CDR3 bases are TGTGCCAGCAGCCCCACGCCGCAGGGGGGCGCCTACGAGCAGTACTTC. As protein: CASSPTPQGGAYEQYF.

This clonotype was found a few times. The chain carries TRBV6-5 and TRBJ1-1; D uncertain. Trimming took off 7 bases at V and 4 bases at J, with 7 bases between the two ends. The CDR3 spans 11 residues. The germline gives CDR1 MNHEY, CDR2 SVGAGI. In DNA form, the CDR3 reads TGTGCCAGCACGGTGGGCACTGAAGCTTTCTTT. Translating it yields CASTVGTEAFF.

This clonotype was found a few times. The chain carries TRBV6-5 and TRBJ2-5; TRBD2 aligns across 10 bases. Looked up from germline, CDR1 is MNHEY and CDR2 is SVGAGI. The CDR3 is made up of 18 amino acids. With 2 bases clipped from V and 0 bases from J, the junction kept 9 bases outside the gene matches. The CDR3 DNA follows: TGTGCCAGCAGTTACGAGCGGGGGGGCGAATCGTACCAAGAGACCCAGTACTTC. Protein product: CASSYERGGESYQETQYF.

Ten or more counts support this clonotype. The chain couples TRBV7-2 to TRBJ2-5; D is possibly TRBD1 (6 bases). The V gene's germline CDR1 is SGHTA and CDR2 FQGNSA. Trimming took 5 bases from V and 1 from J, leaving 8 bases between them. This CDR3 has 13 residues. The CDR3 reads CASSMTGQETQYF. The CDR3 nucleotides are TGTGCCAGCAGCATGACAGGCCAAGAGACCCAGTACTTC.

This clonotype was recorded many times. The chain joins TRBV6-5 to TRBJ2-5; tentatively, D is TRBD1 or TRBD2 (6 bases each). This CDR3 is 16 amino acids long. Per germline, CDR1 MNHEY and CDR2 SVGAGI. V lost 0 bases and J lost 4, with 15 bases in between. The CDR3 DNA sequence: TGTGCCAGCAGTTACTCGACACAGGGAGGAGGAGAGACCCAGTACTTC. It specifies CASSYSTQGGGETQYF.

This clonotype was picked up many times. This sequence joins TRBV5-1 and TRBJ2-4, with D perhaps TRBD1 (6 bases). Germline CDR1 and CDR2: SGHRS and YFSETQ. The CDR3 is 15 amino acids. V lost 5 bases and J lost 5, with 17 bases in between. Here the CDR3 reads CASSWTAGHQNIQYF. The DNA for the CDR3 is TGCGCCAGCAGTTGGACAGCCGGTCACCAAAACATTCAGTACTTC.

This clonotype was recorded only once. The junction shows a germline mismatch at one end, possibly a read error. This chain connects TRBV20-1 to TRBJ2-5; 7 bases agree with TRBD1. The CDR3 is made up of 13 amino acids. Germline V gene lookup returns CDR1 DFQATT and CDR2 SNEGSKA (reference sequence). CDR3 in amino acids: CSARTGQQETQCF. The CDR3 nucleotides are TGCAGTGCTAGAACGGGACAGCAAGAGACCCAGTGCTTC.

The V and J genes are TRBV20-1 and TRBJ2-5; D might be TRBD2 (5 bases). The V and J ends lost 6 bases and 2 bases respectively, with 19 bases between them. CDR1 DFQATT and CDR2 SNEGSKA come from the germline V gene (reference sequence). The CDR3 runs to 15 residues. This CDR3 reads CSANPLLVGQETQYF. The CDR3 bases are TGCAGTGCCAACCCCCTACTAGTGGGGCAAGAGACCCAGTACTTC.